A selection of T cell receptor beta chains follows, all from one sample in a study of early T cells in non-severe SARS-CoV-2 infection. One entry per CDR3 protein, called by TCRdb with MiXCR from the 5' RACE reads. The profile shows more than 85,000 distinct CDR3 sequences, roughly an eighth of them singletons. The specimen comprised whole blood, sampled at baseline. These receptors were collected from an adult who was a healthcare worker with PCR-confirmed SARS-CoV-2 infection or an uninfected control (not recorded which). Each CDR3 is given with its conserved first and last residue. A D gene is named only where the DNA matches it firmly. Size is stated for part of the rows, as once, few or many counts, or as a class when the clone is expanded.

v_call: TRBV7-2
clone_size: NA
j_call: TRBJ2-2
d_call: NA
cdr3_nt: TGTGCCAGCAGCTTAGTTCACGGGGAGCTGTTTTTT
cdr3_aa: CASSLVHGELFF

v_call: TRBV4-1
clone_size: few
j_call: TRBJ2-5
d_call: NA
cdr3_nt: TGCGCCAGCAGCCAAGTATATCGGGGGCCAAAATTGTACCAAGAGACCCAGTACTTC
cdr3_aa: CASSQVYRGPKLYQETQYF

v_call: TRBV14
clone_size: many
j_call: TRBJ2-7
d_call: NA
cdr3_nt: TGTGCCAGCAGCCAAGTCCACAGGGTGAGGCACGAGCAGTACTTC
cdr3_aa: CASSQVHRVRHEQYF

v_call: TRBV7-9
clone_size: NA
j_call: TRBJ2-7
d_call: NA
cdr3_nt: TGTGCCAGCAGCTTCCAGGGTATGCCCTACGAGCAGTACTTC
cdr3_aa: CASSFQGMPYEQYF

v_call: TRBV7-9
clone_size: few
j_call: TRBJ1-1
d_call: NA
cdr3_nt: TGTGCCAGCAGCCGGGGCTTGACGGTGAACACTGAAGCTTTCTTT
cdr3_aa: CASSRGLTVNTEAFF

v_call: TRBV19
clone_size: NA
j_call: TRBJ2-6
d_call: NA
cdr3_nt: TGTGCCAGTAGGGCAGACAGCTCACGCTCTGGGGCCAACGTCCTGACTTTC
cdr3_aa: CASRADSSRSGANVLTF

v_call: TRBV5-1
clone_size: once
j_call: TRBJ2-7
d_call: TRBD1
cdr3_nt: TGCGCCAGCAGTTCAGGGGGCTCCTACGAGCAGTACTTC
cdr3_aa: CASSSGGSYEQYF

v_call: TRBV7-3
clone_size: NA
j_call: TRBJ2-5
d_call: NA
cdr3_nt: TGTGCCAGCAGCTTAGACGGCCGCCCCCAAGAGACCCAGTACTTC
cdr3_aa: CASSLDGRPQETQYF

v_call: TRBV29-1
clone_size: few
j_call: TRBJ2-1
d_call: TRBD2
cdr3_nt: TGCAGCGGCCTACTACTAGCGGGGGGGAGTGTAGATGAGCAGTTCTTC
cdr3_aa: CSGLLLAGGSVDEQFF

v_call: TRBV5-4
clone_size: few
j_call: TRBJ1-3
d_call: TRBD1
cdr3_nt: TGTGCCAGCAGCTCAGACAGGGAGGGCACCATATATTTT
cdr3_aa: CASSSDREGTIYF

v_call: TRBV29-1
clone_size: NA
j_call: TRBJ1-5
d_call: NA
cdr3_nt: TGCAGCGTTACGGACAGTAGCAATCAGCCCCAGCATTTT
cdr3_aa: CSVTDSSNQPQHF

v_call: TRBV7-9
clone_size: few
j_call: TRBJ2-2
d_call: NA
cdr3_nt: TGTGCCAGCACGGACCGAAACACCGGGGAGCTGTTTTTT
cdr3_aa: CASTDRNTGELFF

v_call: TRBV5-6
clone_size: NA
j_call: TRBJ2-1
d_call: NA
cdr3_nt: TGTGCCAGCAGCTTGAAGGACGCCTATCAGCAGTTCTTC
cdr3_aa: CASSLKDAYQQFF

v_call: TRBV6-5
clone_size: many
j_call: TRBJ2-3
d_call: NA
cdr3_nt: TGTGCCAGCAGTTATGCGGGTACGCAGTATTTT
cdr3_aa: CASSYAGTQYF

v_call: TRBV30
clone_size: NA
j_call: TRBJ2-1
d_call: NA
cdr3_nt: TGTGCCTGGAGTGTACTGCGGGCCTCCTACAATGAGCAGTTCTTC
cdr3_aa: CAWSVLRASYNEQFF

v_call: TRBV2
clone_size: many
j_call: TRBJ2-1
d_call: TRBD2
cdr3_nt: TGTGCCAGCATTAAGATACGGGAGGATGAGCAGTTCTTC
cdr3_aa: CASIKIREDEQFF

v_call: TRBV12-3/TRBV12-4
clone_size: few
j_call: TRBJ2-7
d_call: TRBD1
cdr3_nt: TGTGCCAGCAGCTTCGGACAGGGGAGTCACGAGCAGTACTTC
cdr3_aa: CASSFGQGSHEQYF

v_call: TRBV7-9
clone_size: many
j_call: TRBJ2-1
d_call: TRBD2
cdr3_nt: TGTGCCAGCAGCGCAACCCCCGGGACTAGCAATGAGCAGTTCTTC
cdr3_aa: CASSATPGTSNEQFF

v_call: TRBV7-7
clone_size: many
j_call: TRBJ2-7
d_call: NA
cdr3_nt: TGTGCCAGCAGCCCGACGTCCGCATCCGGCGAGCAGTACTTC
cdr3_aa: CASSPTSASGEQYF

v_call: TRBV29-1
clone_size: few
j_call: TRBJ2-2
d_call: NA
cdr3_nt: TGCAGCGATGTCGTAAATGCCGGGGAGCTGTTTTTT
cdr3_aa: CSDVVNAGELFF

v_call: TRBV29-1
clone_size: many
j_call: TRBJ2-1
d_call: NA
cdr3_nt: TGCAGCGTTTGGAAGGCAGGGCATACTAAGCAGTTCTTC
cdr3_aa: CSVWKAGHTKQFF

v_call: TRBV7-8
clone_size: NA
j_call: TRBJ1-5
d_call: NA
cdr3_nt: TGTGCCAGCAGCTTAGGCCGGGGGTTCAATCAGCCCCAGCATTTT
cdr3_aa: CASSLGRGFNQPQHF

v_call: TRBV7-9
clone_size: few
j_call: TRBJ2-5
d_call: TRBD2
cdr3_nt: TGTGCCAGCAGCTCCGGGACTAGCGGCCAAGAGACCCAGTACTTC
cdr3_aa: CASSSGTSGQETQYF

v_call: TRBV11-2
clone_size: many
j_call: TRBJ2-1
d_call: TRBD2
cdr3_nt: TGTGCCAGCAGCTCAGGTCCCGGGACTAGCTTCAATGAGCAGTTCTTC
cdr3_aa: CASSSGPGTSFNEQFF

v_call: TRBV29-1
clone_size: NA
j_call: TRBJ2-1
d_call: NA
cdr3_nt: TGCAGCGTCGATAAGGGGACCACCTACAATGAGCAGTTCTTC
cdr3_aa: CSVDKGTTYNEQFF

v_call: TRBV7-9
clone_size: NA
j_call: TRBJ2-7
d_call: NA
cdr3_nt: TGTGCCAGCAGCTTAGCGGGGCGGGGACCCTACGAGCAGTACTTC
cdr3_aa: CASSLAGRGPYEQYF

v_call: TRBV2
clone_size: few
j_call: TRBJ2-1
d_call: NA
cdr3_nt: TGTGCCAGCAGGACGGAGCTGGTCGCCGAGCAGTTCTTC
cdr3_aa: CASRTELVAEQFF

v_call: TRBV5-1
clone_size: few
j_call: TRBJ1-1
d_call: TRBD1
cdr3_nt: TGCGCCAGCAGCTTACAGGGGGCCGGGAACACTGAAGCTTTCTTT
cdr3_aa: CASSLQGAGNTEAFF

v_call: TRBV29-1
clone_size: NA
j_call: TRBJ2-2
d_call: TRBD2
cdr3_nt: TGCAGCGTTGACTTCGGACTAGCGGGAACCGGGGAGCTGTTTTTT
cdr3_aa: CSVDFGLAGTGELFF

v_call: TRBV30
clone_size: many
j_call: TRBJ2-1
d_call: NA
cdr3_nt: TGTGCCTGCTCTGCAGGGTCCTACAATGAGCAGTTCTTC
cdr3_aa: CACSAGSYNEQFF

v_call: TRBV19
clone_size: many
j_call: TRBJ1-5
d_call: NA
cdr3_nt: TGTGCCAGTAGTATAGCTTCCCCTTCGACATTTCAGCATTTT
cdr3_aa: CASSIASPSTFQHF

v_call: TRBV5-1
clone_size: few
j_call: TRBJ2-3
d_call: TRBD2
cdr3_nt: TGCGCCAGCAGCAGACTAACTAGCGGGAGGGACACAGATACGCAGTATTTT
cdr3_aa: CASSRLTSGRDTDTQYF

v_call: TRBV5-1
clone_size: many
j_call: TRBJ2-2
d_call: NA
cdr3_nt: TGCGCCACCCGGGAGACGTCATCTTCCGGGGAGCTGTTTTTT
cdr3_aa: CATRETSSSGELFF

v_call: TRBV5-1
clone_size: few
j_call: TRBJ2-7
d_call: TRBD1
cdr3_nt: TGCGCCAGCAGCTCACCGGGACAGGGTAGTTACGAGCAGTACTTC
cdr3_aa: CASSSPGQGSYEQYF

v_call: TRBV2
clone_size: few
j_call: TRBJ2-2
d_call: NA
cdr3_nt: TGTGCCAGCAGTGTTCAGGGGCTGATTACCGGGGAGCTGTTTTTT
cdr3_aa: CASSVQGLITGELFF

v_call: TRBV19
clone_size: many
j_call: TRBJ1-2
d_call: NA
cdr3_nt: TGTGCCAGTAGTATTTCGAGTCGGACAGTTTATGGCTACACCTTC
cdr3_aa: CASSISSRTVYGYTF